The sequence of this T cell receptor (beta chain) was determined in a study of T cell responses to AZD1222 COVID-19 vaccine. Study results and limitations: Spike-spanning, vaccine-associated CD4 TCRs were dominant at 160-218 and 743-854.

This CDR3 has 15 residues. The V gene end was trimmed by 6 bases and the J gene end by 7 bases; junction bases not matched to a gene: 10. Germline V gene data show CDR1 as MDHEN and CDR2 as SYDVKM. Remarks on this clone: Its antigen is not identified.

Sequencing used immunoSEQ multiplex PCR; TCRdb keeps in-frame clones, though not all of them. The sample carries around 130,000 clones, 80% to 95% recorded once. The chain carries TRBV28 and TRBJ1-4, with 8 bases fitting TRBD1. The TCR comes from an adult who received the MenACWY meningococcal vaccine as a control. The specimen comprised peripheral blood, sampled 28 days after the second dose of the MenACWY control vaccine. The CDR3 nucleotides are TGTGCCAGCAGCCCGGGACAGGCACTGGGTGAAAAACTGTTTTTT. Residues: CASSPGQALGEKLFF.